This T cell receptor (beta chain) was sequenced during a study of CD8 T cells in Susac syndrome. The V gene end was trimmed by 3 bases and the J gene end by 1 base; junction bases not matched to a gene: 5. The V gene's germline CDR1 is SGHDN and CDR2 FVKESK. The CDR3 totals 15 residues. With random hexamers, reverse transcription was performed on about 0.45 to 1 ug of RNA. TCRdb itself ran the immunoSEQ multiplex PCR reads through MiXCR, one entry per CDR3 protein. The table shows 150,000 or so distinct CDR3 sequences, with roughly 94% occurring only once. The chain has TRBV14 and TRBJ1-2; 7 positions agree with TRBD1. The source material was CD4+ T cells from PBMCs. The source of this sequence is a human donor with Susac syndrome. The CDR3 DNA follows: TGTGCCAGCAGCCACCCCAGGGGGAATAACTATGGCTACACCTTC. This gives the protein CASSHPRGNNYGYTF.